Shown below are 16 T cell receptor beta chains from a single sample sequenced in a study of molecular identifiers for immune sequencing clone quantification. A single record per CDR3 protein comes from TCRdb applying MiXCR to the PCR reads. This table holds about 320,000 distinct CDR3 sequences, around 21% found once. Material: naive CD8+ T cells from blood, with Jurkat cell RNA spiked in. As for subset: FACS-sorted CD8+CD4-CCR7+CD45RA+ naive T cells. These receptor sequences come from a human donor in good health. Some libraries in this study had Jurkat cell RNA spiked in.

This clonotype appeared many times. For the CDR3, the DNA is TGCGCCAGCAGCTTGAAGGGAGACGTTAATGAAAAACTGTTTTTT. Translated, it gives CASSLKGDVNEKLFF. This chain links TRBV5-1 with TRBJ1-4; D is unresolved. The CDR3 sequence is 15 residues long. The germline CDR1 and CDR2 sequences are SGHRS and YFSETQ. V was trimmed by 1 base and J by 4 bases, leaving 11 bases between them.

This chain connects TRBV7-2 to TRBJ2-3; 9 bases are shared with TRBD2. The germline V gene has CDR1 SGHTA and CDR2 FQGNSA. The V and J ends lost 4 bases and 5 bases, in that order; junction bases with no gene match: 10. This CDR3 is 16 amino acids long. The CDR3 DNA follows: TGTGCCAGCAGCTCTAATGCGGGAGGGAGGGGAGATACGCAGTATTTT. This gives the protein CASSSNAGGRGDTQYF.

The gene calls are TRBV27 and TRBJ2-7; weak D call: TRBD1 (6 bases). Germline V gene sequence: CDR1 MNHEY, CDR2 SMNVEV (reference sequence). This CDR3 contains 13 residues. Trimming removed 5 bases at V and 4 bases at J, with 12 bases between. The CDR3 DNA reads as TGTGCCAGCAGTATAGGACAGTCATACGAGCAGTACTTC. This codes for CASSIGQSYEQYF.

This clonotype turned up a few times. This CDR3 is CSASTGDEQYF. In DNA form, the CDR3 reads TGCAGTGCTAGTACAGGGGACGAGCAGTACTTC. The rearrangement joins TRBV20-1 to TRBJ2-7, with 7 positions matching TRBD1. Germline loops: CDR1 DFQATT, CDR2 SNEGSKA (reference sequence). V shed 3 bases and J 5 bases; nucleotides not matched to a gene: 1. This CDR3 spans 11 amino acids.

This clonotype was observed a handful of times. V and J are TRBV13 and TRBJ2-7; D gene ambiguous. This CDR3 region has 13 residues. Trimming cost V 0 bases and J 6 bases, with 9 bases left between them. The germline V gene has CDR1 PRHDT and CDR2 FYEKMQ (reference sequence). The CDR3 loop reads CASSLGHGVEQYF. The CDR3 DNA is TGTGCCAGCAGCTTAGGCCATGGGGTCGAGCAGTACTTC.

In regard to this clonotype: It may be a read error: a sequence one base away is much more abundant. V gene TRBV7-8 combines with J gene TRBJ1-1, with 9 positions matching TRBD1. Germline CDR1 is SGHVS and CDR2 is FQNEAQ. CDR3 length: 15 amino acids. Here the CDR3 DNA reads TGTGCCAGCGGCTTACCGGGACAGGGGAACACTGAAGCTTTCTTT. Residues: CASGLPGQGNTEAFF.

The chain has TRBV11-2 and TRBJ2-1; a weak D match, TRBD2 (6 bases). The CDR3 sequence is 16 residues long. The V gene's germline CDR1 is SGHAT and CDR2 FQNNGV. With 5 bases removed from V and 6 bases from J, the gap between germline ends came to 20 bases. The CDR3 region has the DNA TGTGCCAGCAGCCCCCAACTAGCCACCCTCGGCAATGAGCAGTTCTTC. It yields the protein CASSPQLATLGNEQFF.

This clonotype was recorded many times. CDR3 sequence reads: CASSSTGGDTEAFF. In nucleotides, the CDR3 is TGTGCCAGCAGTTCGACAGGGGGCGACACTGAAGCTTTCTTT. The V gene is TRBV12-3 or TRBV12-4, the J gene TRBJ1-1, with TRBD1 matching 10 bases. This CDR3 spans 14 amino acids. Unmatched junction bases numbered 2, after V lost 4 bases and J lost 3 bases.

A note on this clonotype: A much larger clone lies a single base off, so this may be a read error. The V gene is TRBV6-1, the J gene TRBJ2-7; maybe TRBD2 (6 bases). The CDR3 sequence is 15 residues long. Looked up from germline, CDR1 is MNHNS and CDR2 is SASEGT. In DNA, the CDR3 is TGTGCCAGCAGTGAACCCGACCTTTCTAGCGACGAGCAGTGCTTC. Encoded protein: CASSEPDLSSDEQCF.

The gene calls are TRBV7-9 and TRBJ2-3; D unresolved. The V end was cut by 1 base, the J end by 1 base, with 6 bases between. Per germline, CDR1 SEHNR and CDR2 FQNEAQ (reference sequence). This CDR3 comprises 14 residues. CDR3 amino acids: CASSLVLGTDTQYF. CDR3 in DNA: TGTGCCAGCAGCTTAGTATTGGGCACAGATACGCAGTATTTT.

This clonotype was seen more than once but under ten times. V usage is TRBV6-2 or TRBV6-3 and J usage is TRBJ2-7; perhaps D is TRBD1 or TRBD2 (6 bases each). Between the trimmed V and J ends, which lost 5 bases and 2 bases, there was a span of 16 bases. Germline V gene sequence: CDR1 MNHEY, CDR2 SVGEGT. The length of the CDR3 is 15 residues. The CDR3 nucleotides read TGTGCCAGCAGTACCCGACGGGGGCGGACCTACGAGCAGTACTTC. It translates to CASSTRRGRTYEQYF.

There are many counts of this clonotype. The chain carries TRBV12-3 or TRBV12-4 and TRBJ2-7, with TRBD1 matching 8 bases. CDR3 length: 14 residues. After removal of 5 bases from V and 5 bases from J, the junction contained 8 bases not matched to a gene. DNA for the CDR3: TGTGCCAGCAGTGCCCGGACAGGGAACCACGAGCAGTACTTC. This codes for CASSARTGNHEQYF.

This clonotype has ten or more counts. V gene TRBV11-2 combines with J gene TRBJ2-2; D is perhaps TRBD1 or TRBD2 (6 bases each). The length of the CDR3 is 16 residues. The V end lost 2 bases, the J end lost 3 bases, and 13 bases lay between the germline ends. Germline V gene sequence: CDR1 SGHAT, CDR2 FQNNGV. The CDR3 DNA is TGTGCCAGCAGCTTAAGCCCGGGGGCCTACACCGGGGAGCTGTTTTTT. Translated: CASSLSPGAYTGELFF. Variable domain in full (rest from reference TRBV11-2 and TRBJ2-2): EAGVAQSPRYKIIEKRQSVAFWCNPISGHATLYWYQQILGQGPKLLIQFQNNGVVDDSQLPKDRFSAERLKGVDSTLKIQPAKLEDSAVYLCASSLSPGAYTGELFFGEGSRLTVL.

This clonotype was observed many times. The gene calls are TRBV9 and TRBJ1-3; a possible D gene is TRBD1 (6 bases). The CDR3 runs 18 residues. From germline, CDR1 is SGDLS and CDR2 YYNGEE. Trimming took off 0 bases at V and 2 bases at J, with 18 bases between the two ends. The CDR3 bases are TGTGCCAGCAGCGTAGGCGGATCTACAGGGCCAACTGGAAACACCATATATTTT. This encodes CASSVGGSTGPTGNTIYF.

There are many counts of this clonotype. The CDR3 sequence: CAWSVADSSSYNEQFF. CDR3 bases: TGTGCCTGGAGTGTCGCGGACAGTTCATCCTACAATGAGCAGTTCTTC. The chain has TRBV30 and TRBJ2-1, with D possibly being TRBD1 (6 bases). The CDR3 totals 16 residues. CDR1 and CDR2 from the germline V gene are GTSNPN and SVGIG (reference sequence). The V and J ends lost 0 bases and 1 base respectively, with 13 bases between them.

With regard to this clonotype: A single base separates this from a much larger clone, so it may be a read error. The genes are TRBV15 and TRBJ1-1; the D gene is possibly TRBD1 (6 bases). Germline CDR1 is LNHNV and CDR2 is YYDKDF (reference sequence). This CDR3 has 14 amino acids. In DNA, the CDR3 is TGTGCCGCCAGCAGGCAGGGGTATGACACTGAAGCTTTCTTT. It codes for CAASRQGYDTEAFF. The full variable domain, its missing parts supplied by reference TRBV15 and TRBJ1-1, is DAMVIQNPRYQVTQFGKPVTLSCSQTLNHNVMYWYQQKSSQAPKLLFHYYDKDFNNEADTPDNFQSRRPNTSFCFLDIRSPGLGDTAMYLCAASRQGYDTEAFFGQGTRLTVV.